This T cell receptor beta chain was sequenced during a study of cytomegalovirus exposure and HLA in healthy donors. Study conclusions and caveats: Accurate predictions that matched the HLA-A and HLA-B alleles of most subjects were reportedly made from TCR beta sequences. As a later analysis revealed, most CMV-associated TCR beta chains appeared HLA-restricted.

About this clone itself: Antigen unknown.

PCR was performed using 60 Vbeta and 13 Jbeta primers. TCRdb's table, derived via immunoSEQ multiplex PCR, lists solely in-frame clones and lacks some. The sample includes 100,000 to 150,000 clones, roughly 72% seen only once; the top ten take less than 4%. The source is a man between 35 and 55 years old in good health and CMV-seropositive. Source material: PBMCs.

The CDR3 protein is CASSWSGTANTEAFF. CDR3 sequence (DNA): TGCGCCAGCAGCTGGTCCGGGACAGCGAACACTGAAGCTTTCTTT. The V call is TRBV5-1, the J call TRBJ1-1; TRBD1 agrees at 7 bases. CDR1 is SGHRS, CDR2 YFSETQ, per germline. The CDR3 sequence is 15 residues long. V dropped 3 bases and J dropped 1; count of bases not matched to a gene: 6.